This note documents a single T cell receptor (beta chain) sequence. Germline-derived CDR1 and CDR2 are KGHSH and LQKENI. Trimming took 8 bases from V and 5 from J; bases not matched to a gene: 5. The CDR3 is 13 amino acids. The assay was immunoSEQ multiplex PCR, and TCRdb's table has in-frame clones only and misses some. The sample shows 140,000 or so clones, approximately 91% of them seen only once. This entry comes from a study of T cell responses to AZD1222 COVID-19 vaccine. The source was peripheral blood, collected 28 days after the second AZD1222 dose. The sequence came from an adult who received the AZD1222 COVID-19 vaccine. The chain has TRBV18 and TRBJ1-4, with 7 bases aligning to TRBD1. The CDR3 protein is CASEGQQNEKLFF. In DNA form, the CDR3 reads TGTGCCAGCGAGGGACAGCAGAATGAAAAACTGTTTTTT.